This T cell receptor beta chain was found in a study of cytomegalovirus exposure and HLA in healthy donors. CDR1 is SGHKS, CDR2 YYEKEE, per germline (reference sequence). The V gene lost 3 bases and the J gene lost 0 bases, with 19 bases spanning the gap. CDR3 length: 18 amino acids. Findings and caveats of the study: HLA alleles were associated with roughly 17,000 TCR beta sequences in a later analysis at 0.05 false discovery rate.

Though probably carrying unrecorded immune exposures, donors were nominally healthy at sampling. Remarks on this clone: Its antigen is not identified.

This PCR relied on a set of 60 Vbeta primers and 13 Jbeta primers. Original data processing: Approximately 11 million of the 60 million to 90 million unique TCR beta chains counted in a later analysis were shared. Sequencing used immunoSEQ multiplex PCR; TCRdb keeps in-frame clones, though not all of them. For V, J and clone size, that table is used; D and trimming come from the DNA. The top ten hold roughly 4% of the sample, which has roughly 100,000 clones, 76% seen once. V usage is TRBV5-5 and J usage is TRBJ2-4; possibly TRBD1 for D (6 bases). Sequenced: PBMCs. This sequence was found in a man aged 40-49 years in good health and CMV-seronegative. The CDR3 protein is CASSSIPLGHIAKNIQYF. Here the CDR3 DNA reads TGTGCCAGCAGCTCAATACCCTTGGGACACATAGCCAAAAACATTCAGTACTTC. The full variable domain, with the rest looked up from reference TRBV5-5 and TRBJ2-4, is DAGVTQSPTHLIKTRGQQVTLRCSPISGHKSVSWYQQVLGQGPQFIFQYYEKEERGRGNFPDRFSARQFPNYSSELNVNALLLGDSALYLCASSSIPLGHIAKNIQYFGAGTRLSVL.